This is a list of T cell receptor beta chains from one sample in a study of neurological immune-mediated disorders. TCRdb called the 5' RACE reads again in MiXCR, with one record for every CDR3 protein. The sample comprises 55,000 or so distinct CDR3 sequences, 3.5% to 4% of which are singletons, and roughly 2% rests with the top ten. The sequencing sample was made of CD4+ T cells from blood. Every receptor here comes from a woman in her thirties or forties with multiple sclerosis. Each CDR3 is given with its conserved first and last residue. D genes are given only for firm matches. Rows give clone size only sometimes, using once, few, many, or a class for an expanded clone.

V gene,D gene,clone size,J gene,CDR3 protein,CDR3 DNA
TRBV4-1,TRBD1,many,TRBJ1-1,CASSQVQGAEAFF,TGCGCCAGCAGCCAAGTTCAGGGGGCTGAAGCTTTCTTT
TRBV6-6,.,many,TRBJ1-5,CASSYTALYSNQPQHF,TGTGCCAGCAGTTACACAGCCCTCTATAGCAATCAGCCCCAGCATTTT
TRBV7-2,TRBD1,many,TRBJ1-2,CASSPSRGQGAGYTF,TGTGCCAGCAGCCCCTCTCGAGGACAGGGGGCGGGCTACACCTTC
TRBV9,.,many,TRBJ1-3,CASSVGAGGNTIYF,TGTGCCAGCAGCGTAGGGGCAGGGGGAAACACCATATATTTT
TRBV6-2/TRBV6-3,.,many,TRBJ1-2,CASSVPPTGTSNYGYTF,TGTGCCAGCAGTGTTCCACCCACCGGGACATCTAACTATGGCTACACCTTC
TRBV6-1,.,many,TRBJ1-1,CANSRTATFTEAFF,TGTGCCAACAGCAGGACAGCCACCTTCACTGAAGCTTTCTTT
TRBV7-2,.,many,TRBJ2-3,CASSQASPSTDTQYF,TGTGCCAGCAGCCAAGCGAGTCCTAGCACAGATACGCAGTATTTT
TRBV18,TRBD2,many,TRBJ2-1,CASSPKLAGGPNEQFF,TGTGCCAGCTCACCGAAACTAGCGGGGGGACCCAATGAGCAGTTCTTC
TRBV12-3/TRBV12-4,.,many,TRBJ1-5,CASSLEGGRVNQPQHF,TGTGCCAGCAGTTTAGAGGGGGGCCGTGTCAATCAGCCCCAGCATTTT
TRBV5-1,.,many,TRBJ2-1,CASSLSDTYNEQFF,TGCGCCAGCAGCCTTAGCGATACCTACAATGAGCAGTTCTTC
TRBV6-6,.,many,TRBJ2-5,CASSLGSQETQYF,TGTGCCAGCAGTTTGGGCAGCCAAGAGACCCAGTACTTC
TRBV7-2,TRBD1,many,TRBJ1-6,CASSSDRANSPLHF,TGTGCCAGCAGCTCTGACAGGGCTAATTCACCCCTCCACTTT
TRBV20-1,.,many,TRBJ1-5,CSASGGGNAFSNQPQHF,TGCAGTGCTAGTGGGGGGGGGAACGCTTTTTCCAATCAGCCCCAGCATTTT
TRBV5-1,.,many,TRBJ2-3,CASRLSPGRTDTQYF,TGCGCCAGCAGGCTCAGCCCGGGGAGGACAGATACGCAGTATTTT
TRBV4-1,.,many,TRBJ2-1,CASSQEPLLGGKIYEQFF,TGCGCCAGCAGCCAAGAGCCTCTCTTGGGGGGAAAAATTTATGAGCAGTTCTTC
TRBV3-1,.,.,TRBJ2-2,CASSQEEGTGELFF,TGTGCCAGCAGCCAAGAAGAGGGCACCGGGGAGCTGTTTTTT
TRBV5-5,.,many,TRBJ2-7,CASSRTVSGYEQYF,TGTGCCAGCAGCCGGACCGTATCGGGTTACGAGCAGTACTTC
TRBV11-2,TRBD2,many,TRBJ2-1,CASSPTLAGGTNEQFF,TGTGCCAGCAGCCCGACCCTAGCGGGGGGCACCAATGAGCAGTTCTTC
TRBV27,.,many,TRBJ1-4,CASSPGRRSNEKLFF,TGTGCCAGCAGCCCGGGGAGGAGGTCTAATGAAAAACTGTTTTTT
TRBV5-1,.,.,TRBJ2-1,CASSLVRVSYNEQFF,TGCGCCAGCAGCTTGGTAAGGGTCTCCTACAATGAGCAGTTCTTC
TRBV29-1,.,many,TRBJ2-3,CSVAQGGTDTQYF,TGCAGCGTTGCACAGGGCGGCACAGATACGCAGTATTTT
TRBV18,TRBD1,many,TRBJ1-3,CASSPPVGTASGNTIYF,TGTGCCAGCTCACCACCGGTTGGGACAGCCTCTGGAAACACCATATATTTT
TRBV21-1,.,many,TRBJ1-5,CASYGRDSNQPQHF,TGTGCCAGCTACGGACGGGACAGCAATCAGCCCCAGCATTTT
TRBV2,.,many,TRBJ1-5,CASSGTLGQPQHF,TGTGCCAGCAGTGGGACTTTGGGTCAGCCCCAGCATTTT
TRBV15,.,many,TRBJ2-7,CATSRDPGAEEQYF,TGTGCCACCAGCAGAGATCCAGGGGCGGAGGAGCAGTACTTC
TRBV15,TRBD1,many,TRBJ2-3,CATSRDLGTGIVEKDTQYF,TGTGCCACCAGCAGAGATCTCGGGACAGGGATCGTGGAGAAAGATACGCAGTATTTT
TRBV20-1,.,many,TRBJ2-5,CSARDPRSLRETQYF,TGCAGTGCTAGAGATCCCCGGTCCCTGAGGGAGACCCAGTACTTC
TRBV4-1,.,many,TRBJ2-6,CASSLSRTAGANVLTF,TGCGCCAGCAGCCTCTCCCGGACAGCCGGGGCCAACGTCCTGACTTTC
TRBV4-1,TRBD1,many,TRBJ2-7,CASSQPGQGKEQYF,TGCGCCAGCAGCCAACCGGGACAGGGGAAAGAGCAGTACTTC
TRBV10-3,.,many,TRBJ1-2,CAIRGTSYGYTF,TGTGCCATCAGGGGGACAAGCTATGGCTACACCTTC
TRBV4-1,.,many,TRBJ1-1,CASSRMGQNTEAFF,TGCGCCAGCAGCCGGATGGGCCAGAACACTGAAGCTTTCTTT
TRBV11-3,.,many,TRBJ2-3,CASSLGTGALSTDTQYF,TGTGCCAGCAGTCTTGGGACGGGGGCCCTGAGCACAGATACGCAGTATTTT
TRBV12-3/TRBV12-4,.,many,TRBJ1-5,CASSLGRQGSQPQHF,TGTGCCAGCAGTTTGGGGAGGCAGGGATCGCAGCCCCAGCATTTT